The rows below give T cell receptor beta chains drawn from one sample of a study of cytomegalovirus exposure and HLA in healthy donors. Generated by immunoSEQ multiplex PCR, the TCRdb table keeps only in-frame clones and is missing some. The sample holds 100,000 to 150,000 clones, about 81% seen once. Sequenced material: PBMCs. These receptors came from a woman between 50 and 59 years old in good health and CMV-seropositive. CDR3s include the opening cysteine and the closing phenylalanine or tryptophan. A D gene is named only where the DNA matches it firmly. The size field is filled for only some rows; it gives once, few, many or a size class.

len: 14; d_gene: .; j_gene: TRBJ1-1; abundance: .; v_gene: TRBV29-1; CDR3nt: TGCAGCGTTGAAGGGGGAGGGTCGGGCACTGAAGCTTTCTTT; CDR3aa: CSVEGGGSGTEAFF
len: 14; d_gene: TRBD1; j_gene: TRBJ1-2; abundance: .; v_gene: TRBV6-5; CDR3nt: TGTGCCAACAGTCCCGGGACAGGGGGCAGAGGCTACACCTTC; CDR3aa: CANSPGTGGRGYTF
len: 16; d_gene: TRBD2; j_gene: TRBJ2-5; abundance: once; v_gene: TRBV4-2; CDR3nt: TGTGCCAGCAGTCTTTCGACTAGCCTCCTCCGTGGGACCCAGTACTTC; CDR3aa: CASSLSTSLLRGTQYF
len: 15; d_gene: TRBD2; j_gene: TRBJ2-7; abundance: .; v_gene: TRBV28; CDR3nt: TGTGCCAGCACCACTAGCGGGAGGGCCGGCTACGAGCAGTACTTC; CDR3aa: CASTTSGRAGYEQYF
len: 15; d_gene: .; j_gene: TRBJ1-1; abundance: .; v_gene: TRBV9; CDR3nt: TGTGCCAGCAGCGTAGTTGGGGACATAGGGACTGAAGCTTTCTTT; CDR3aa: CASSVVGDIGTEAFF
len: 15; d_gene: .; j_gene: TRBJ2-3; abundance: .; v_gene: TRBV6-5; CDR3nt: TGTGCCAGCAGTCCGCCGTGGGCTAGCACAGATACGCAGTATTTT; CDR3aa: CASSPPWASTDTQYF
len: 15; d_gene: TRBD1; j_gene: TRBJ1-1; abundance: few; v_gene: TRBV2; CDR3nt: TGTGCCAGCAGTGAAGACAGGGGACGTATTACTGAAGCTTTCTTT; CDR3aa: CASSEDRGRITEAFF
len: 15; d_gene: .; j_gene: TRBJ1-5; abundance: few; v_gene: TRBV6-1; CDR3nt: TGTGCCAGCAGTGGAATTACAGGAGGCAATCAGCCCCAGCATTTT; CDR3aa: CASSGITGGNQPQHF
len: 14; d_gene: TRBD1; j_gene: TRBJ1-1; abundance: .; v_gene: TRBV7-6; CDR3nt: TGTGCCAGCAGCTTGACAGGGATGAACACTGAAGCTTTCTTT; CDR3aa: CASSLTGMNTEAFF
len: 12; d_gene: .; j_gene: TRBJ1-5; abundance: .; v_gene: TRBV10-1; CDR3nt: TGCGCCAGCCCTTCTGGGCATCAGCCCCAGCATTTT; CDR3aa: CASPSGHQPQHF
len: 13; d_gene: .; j_gene: TRBJ2-7; abundance: .; v_gene: TRBV28; CDR3nt: TGTGCCATCTCGGGGACACCTACCTACGAGCAGTACTTC; CDR3aa: CAISGTPTYEQYF